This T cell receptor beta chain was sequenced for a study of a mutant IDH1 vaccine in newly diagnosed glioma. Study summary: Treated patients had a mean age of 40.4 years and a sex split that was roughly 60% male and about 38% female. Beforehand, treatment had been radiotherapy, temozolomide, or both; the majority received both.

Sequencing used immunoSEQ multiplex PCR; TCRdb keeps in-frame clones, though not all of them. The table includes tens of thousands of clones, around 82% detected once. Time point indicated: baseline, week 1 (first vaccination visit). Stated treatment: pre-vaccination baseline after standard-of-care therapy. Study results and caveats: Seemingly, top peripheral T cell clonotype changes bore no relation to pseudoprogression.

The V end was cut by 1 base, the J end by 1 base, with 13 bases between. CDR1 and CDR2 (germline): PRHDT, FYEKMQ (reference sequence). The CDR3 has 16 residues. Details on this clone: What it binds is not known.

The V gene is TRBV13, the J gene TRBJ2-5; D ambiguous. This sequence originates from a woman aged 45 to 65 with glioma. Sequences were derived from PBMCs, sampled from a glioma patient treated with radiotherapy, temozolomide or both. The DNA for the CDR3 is TGTGCCAGCAGCTTAGCTCCGGTTGCTATCCAAGAGACCCAGTACTTC. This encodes CASSLAPVAIQETQYF.